The rows below give T cell receptor beta chains drawn from one sample of a study of blood T cell repertoires in COVID-19. The protocol was immunoSEQ multiplex PCR, while the TCRdb copy is restricted to in-frame clones and leaves out a portion. The sample has over 250,000 clones; approximately 83% are singletons. The specimen was peripheral blood. These receptors originate from a woman aged 70-85 years with acute or convalescent COVID-19. Both conserved end residues are part of each CDR3. The order of the fields is D gene, V gene, J gene, clone size, CDR3 protein, CDR3 DNA. A D gene is named only where the DNA matches it firmly. The size of a clone is reported for some rows only, either as once, few or many, or as a class for expanded clones.

>NA|TRBV19|TRBJ1-1|many
CASSIIRDSEAFF
TGTGCCAGTAGTATAATCCGTGACAGTGAAGCTTTCTTT
>NA|TRBV5-1|TRBJ1-2|few
CASSLVAPGDYGYTF
TGCGCCAGCAGCTTGGTAGCCCCGGGGGACTATGGCTACACCTTC
>NA|TRBV16|TRBJ1-1|NA
CASSQRRVNTEAFF
TGTGCCAGCAGCCAAAGGAGGGTGAACACTGAAGCTTTCTTT
>NA|TRBV5-4|TRBJ2-5|NA
CASSQQGGTGETQYF
TGTGCCAGCAGCCAGCAGGGGGGAACGGGAGAGACCCAGTACTTC
>NA|TRBV18|TRBJ1-5|NA
CASSPGQPSNQPQHF
TGTGCCAGCTCACCAGGACAACCTAGCAATCAGCCCCAGCATTTT
>NA|TRBV6-1|TRBJ1-1|NA
CASSEDSEAFF
TGTGCCAGCAGTGAGGACAGTGAAGCTTTCTTT
>TRBD1|TRBV6-5|TRBJ1-2|NA
CASSPRQGLGYTF
TGTGCCAGCAGCCCCCGACAGGGGCTTGGCTACACCTTC
>NA|TRBV10-3|TRBJ1-5|few
CAISQDSNSNQPQHF
TGTGCCATCAGTCAGGACAGTAATAGCAATCAGCCCCAGCATTTT
>NA|TRBV9|TRBJ1-1|NA
CASSGGGDKAEAFF
TGTGCCAGCAGCGGCGGGGGGGACAAAGCTGAAGCTTTCTTT
>TRBD1|TRBV30|TRBJ1-1|NA
CASGEGALMAFF
TGTGCCTCGGGAGAGGGGGCCCTTATGGCTTTCTTT
>TRBD1|TRBV18|TRBJ2-7|NA
CASSPPDRGLYEQYF
TGTGCCAGCTCACCCCCGGACAGGGGGCTGTACGAGCAGTACTTC
>NA|TRBV12-3/TRBV12-4|TRBJ1-1|NA
CASSFGSNTEAFF
TGTGCCAGCAGTTTCGGTTCGAACACTGAAGCTTTCTTT
>NA|TRBV11-3|TRBJ1-2|NA
CASSKAGEYGYTF
TGTGCCAGCAGCAAGGCAGGCGAGTATGGCTACACCTTC
>TRBD1|TRBV29-1|TRBJ1-2|NA
CSVNSGTGGAYGYTF
TGCAGCGTTAACTCCGGGACAGGGGGCGCCTATGGCTACACCTTC
>NA|TRBV12-1|TRBJ1-5|NA
CASSTTGARRQPQHF
TGTGCCAGCAGCACGACAGGGGCGAGGCGCCAGCCCCAGCATTTT
>NA|TRBV19|TRBJ1-2|NA
CASSRARAGGYTF
TGTGCCAGTAGTAGGGCGCGGGCAGGTGGCTACACCTTC
>NA|TRBV3-1/TRBV3-2|TRBJ1-2|NA
CASSQDRAGNYGYTF
TGTGCCAGCAGCCAAGATCGGGCAGGGAACTATGGCTACACCTTC
>TRBD2|TRBV11-2|TRBJ2-1|NA
CASSSREAGGHEQFF
TGTGCCAGCAGCTCCAGAGAAGCGGGGGGCCATGAGCAGTTCTTC
>NA|TRBV2|TRBJ1-2|NA
CASSEGGTYGYTF
TGTGCCAGCAGTGAAGGCGGGACCTATGGCTACACCTTC
>NA|TRBV2|TRBJ1-1|NA
CASLYRATTEAFF
TGTGCCAGCCTCTACAGGGCCACGACTGAAGCTTTCTTT
>TRBD1|TRBV10-1|TRBJ1-1|NA
CASSEGGQGLPFF
TGCGCCAGCAGTGAAGGAGGACAGGGTCTTCCTTTCTTT
>TRBD2|TRBV7-8|TRBJ2-7|NA
CASSLMVSGGIEQYF
TGTGCCAGCAGCTTAATGGTCAGCGGGGGGATCGAGCAGTACTTC
>NA|TRBV28|TRBJ1-3|NA
CASSFRRTAGNTIYF
TGTGCCAGCAGTTTCCGCAGGACTGCTGGAAACACCATATATTTT
>NA|TRBV10-3|TRBJ1-1|NA
CAISELKEGGPWAFF
TGTGCCATCAGTGAGCTGAAGGAGGGGGGGCCATGGGCTTTCTTT
>NA|TRBV27|TRBJ2-1|NA
CASSLKGGNEQFF
TGTGCCAGCAGTTTAAAAGGGGGAAATGAGCAGTTCTTC
>NA|TRBV3-1/TRBV3-2|TRBJ1-4|NA
CASSQGRKGEKLFF
TGTGCCAGCAGCCAAGGAAGGAAGGGGGAAAAACTGTTTTTT
>NA|TRBV27|TRBJ1-1|NA
CASSLQDYTEAFF
TGTGCCAGCAGTTTGCAGGACTACACTGAAGCTTTCTTT
>NA|TRBV10-2|TRBJ1-2|NA
CASSEHAGDNYGYTF
TGCGCCAGCAGTGAGCACGCAGGGGATAACTATGGCTACACCTTC
>NA|TRBV6-6|TRBJ1-4|NA
CASSSTRVEKLFF
TGTGCCAGCAGTTCCACCAGGGTTGAAAAACTGTTTTTT
>TRBD1|TRBV6-4|TRBJ1-2|NA
CASSAPDRVAYGYTF
TGTGCCAGCAGTGCTCCGGACAGGGTTGCCTATGGCTACACCTTC
>TRBD1|TRBV28|TRBJ1-5|NA
CASSPGQGAWQPQHF
TGTGCCAGCAGTCCGGGACAGGGGGCATGGCAGCCCCAGCATTTT
>NA|TRBV5-1|TRBJ1-1|NA
CASSLVTRLNTEAFF
TGCGCCAGCAGCTTGGTGACACGGTTGAACACTGAAGCTTTCTTT
>NA|TRBV4-1|TRBJ1-3|NA
CASSQLTLSGNTIYF
TGCGCCAGCAGCCAGCTAACGCTATCTGGAAACACCATATATTTT
>TRBD2|TRBV2|TRBJ2-7|few
CASSGGGNSYEQYF
TGTGCCAGCAGTGGGGGGGGTAACTCCTACGAGCAGTACTTC
>NA|TRBV7-8|TRBJ1-6|NA
CASSLARRSSYNSPLHF
TGTGCCAGCAGCTTAGCGCGGAGGAGCTCCTATAATTCACCCCTCCACTTT
>NA|TRBV10-2|TRBJ1-2|NA
CASSEPQGRYTF
TGCGCCAGCAGTGAGCCCCAGGGAAGATACACCTTC
>TRBD1|TRBV7-9|TRBJ2-5|NA
CASSLLPGGVETQYF
TGTGCCAGCAGCTTATTACCAGGGGGCGTAGAGACCCAGTACTTC
>NA|TRBV18|TRBJ2-3|NA
CASSPPETDTQYF
TGTGCCAGCTCACCACCGGAGACAGATACGCAGTATTTT
>NA|TRBV2|TRBJ1-1|NA
CASKGLMNTEAFF
TGTGCCAGCAAAGGACTCATGAACACTGAAGCTTTCTTT
>TRBD1|TRBV5-4|TRBJ1-3|NA
CASSSWTGWAGNTIYF
TGTGCCAGCAGCTCATGGACAGGATGGGCGGGAAACACCATATATTTT
>NA|TRBV7-8|TRBJ1-1|NA
CASRSLAGAGGTEAFF
TGTGCCAGCAGGTCATTGGCAGGGGCGGGGGGTACTGAAGCTTTCTTT
>TRBD2|TRBV11-3|TRBJ2-7|NA
CASSSSSGGSVKQYF
TGTGCCAGCAGCTCTAGCTCGGGGGGAAGTGTGAAGCAGTACTTC